The 30 T cell receptor beta chains listed next were all sequenced from one sample in a study of shared clonotypes between healthy human individuals. The repertoire was sequenced with immunoSEQ multiplex PCR; TCRdb's copy has only in-frame clones and lacks some. This sample yields 950,000 to 1,100,000 clones, of which approximately 72% are seen a single time; approximately 1.5% belongs to the top ten. The material sequenced was memory CD4+ T cells sorted from blood. Subset specified: CD45RA-negative fraction. These receptors were taken from a man younger than 30 in good health.

This chain links TRBV28 with TRBJ1-2; tentatively, D is TRBD1 (5 bases). This CDR3 has 14 amino acids. Germline V CDR1 and CDR2: MDHEN, SYDVKM. V was cut by 3 bases and J by 5 bases, with 13 bases left in between. CDR3 sequence: CASSLGRGRYGYTF. The CDR3 nucleotides are TGTGCCAGCAGTTTGGGTCGGGGGAGATATGGCTACACCTTC.

The gene calls are TRBV5-6 and TRBJ2-2, with 8 bases aligning to TRBD1. With 5 bases clipped from V and 4 bases from J, the junction kept 10 bases outside the gene matches. The CDR3 consists of 16 residues. In germline, CDR1 is SGHDT, CDR2 YYEEEE. CDR3: CASRLTQGAGTGELFF. The CDR3 DNA follows: TGTGCCAGCAGGCTGACCCAGGGGGCGGGCACCGGGGAGCTGTTTTTT.

The chain joins TRBV5-4 to TRBJ2-7, with TRBD2 identical over 8 bases. CDR1 SGHNT and CDR2 YYREEE come from the germline V gene (reference sequence). The junction had 5 bases not matched to a gene; V was cut back by 3 bases and J by 0 bases. The CDR3 has 15 residues. The CDR3 coding sequence is TGTGCCAGCAGCTACGGGGGGGGCAGCTCCTACGAGCAGTACTTC. This codes for CASSYGGGSSYEQYF.

The V and J genes are TRBV5-4 and TRBJ1-1, with 9 bases fitting TRBD1. Unmatched junction bases numbered 5, after V lost 2 bases and J lost 3 bases. This CDR3 contains 15 residues. Germline values: CDR1 SGHNT, CDR2 YYREEE (reference sequence). CDR3 amino acids: CASSLTTGGYTEAFF. The CDR3 DNA sequence: TGTGCCAGCAGCTTAACTACAGGGGGCTACACTGAAGCTTTCTTT.

On this clone itself: The sample carries other DNA sequences with the same CDR3. CDR3 DNA: TGTGCCAGCAGCTTTACAGGGGGCGGCACTGAAGCTTTCTTT. It yields the protein CASSFTGGGTEAFF. The J gene is TRBJ1-1, the V gene TRBV7-2; 9 positions agree with TRBD1. CDR1 is SGHTA, CDR2 FQGNSA, per germline. V trimming: 3 bases; J trimming: 4 bases; junction bases outside the gene matches: 3. This CDR3 has 14 amino acids.

V gene TRBV7-2 combines with J gene TRBJ2-1, with 10 bases aligning to TRBD2. This CDR3 comprises 15 residues. In germline, CDR1 is SGHTA, CDR2 FQGNSA. The trim removed 6 bases at V and 3 bases at J, leaving 5 bases unmatched. CDR3 protein: CASRWGLANYNEQFF. In DNA, the CDR3 is TGTGCCAGCAGGTGGGGACTAGCGAACTACAATGAGCAGTTCTTC.

This chain connects TRBV10-3 to TRBJ2-7; D is undetermined. With 5 bases removed from V and 3 bases from J, the gap between germline ends came to 5 bases. Per germline, CDR1 ENHRY and CDR2 SYGVKD. CDR3 length: 11 amino acids. The CDR3 DNA follows: TGTGCCATCAGTAGTATCTACGAGCAGTACTTC. Amino acid sequence: CAISSIYEQYF.

This clone was seen only once. This rearrangement joins TRBV28 to TRBJ2-5; the D gene is possibly TRBD1 (6 bases). Between the trimmed V and J ends, which lost 6 bases and 2 bases, there was a span of 16 bases. CDR1 is MDHEN, CDR2 SYDVKM, per germline. This CDR3 spans 15 amino acids. The CDR3, as DNA: TGTGCCAGCAGGGGGAAGCAGGGGTGGCAAGAGACCCAGTACTTC. It codes for CASRGKQGWQETQYF.

A few counts support this clone. The rearrangement joins TRBV30 to TRBJ1-1; D unresolved. The CDR3 has 11 residues. Germline lookup yields CDR1 GTSNPN and CDR2 SVGIG (reference sequence). V lost 2 bases to trimming and J lost 4 bases, with 5 bases between them. In DNA, the CDR3 is TGTGCCTGGAGTTTTAGCACTGAAGCTTTCTTT. It translates to CAWSFSTEAFF. The full variable domain, in which reference TRBV30 and TRBJ1-1 provide the parts outside the CDR3, is SQTIHQWPATLVQPVGSPLSLECTVEGTSNPNLYWYRQAAGRGLQLLFYSVGIGQISSEVPQNLSASRPQDRQFILSSKKLLLSDSGFYLCAWSFSTEAFFGQGTRLTVV.

There are a few counts of this clone. The rearrangement joins TRBV30 to TRBJ2-7, with 7 nucleotides matching TRBD1. The CDR3 loop spans 14 amino acids. With 1 base clipped from V and 4 bases from J, the junction kept 7 bases outside the gene matches. Per the germline V gene, CDR1 is GTSNPN and CDR2 is SVGIG (reference sequence). DNA of the CDR3: TGTGCCTGGAGTGGAAAAGGGGGCCGTTACGAGCAGTACTTC. It encodes CAWSGKGGRYEQYF. Together with reference TRBV30 and TRBJ2-7, the CDR3 gives the full variable domain: SQTIHQWPATLVQPVGSPLSLECTVEGTSNPNLYWYRQAAGRGLQLLFYSVGIGQISSEVPQNLSASRPQDRQFILSSKKLLLSDSGFYLCAWSGKGGRYEQYFGPGTRLTVT.

The chain combines TRBV11-2 with TRBJ2-3; 9 bases match TRBD1. CDR1 and CDR2 (germline): SGHAT, FQNNGV. The CDR3 runs 15 residues. V lost 2 bases and J lost 6; bases outside the gene matches: 6. CDR3 amino acids: CASSLRTGAPDTQYF. The CDR3 DNA reads as TGTGCCAGCAGCTTAAGGACAGGGGCCCCCGATACGCAGTATTTT.

The V call is TRBV9, the J call TRBJ2-5; 7 bases are a match to TRBD1. CDR1 and CDR2 (germline): SGDLS, YYNGEE. V trimming: 2 bases; J trimming: 4 bases; junction bases outside the gene matches: 2. This CDR3 contains 13 residues. The CDR3 nucleotides are TGTGCCAGCAGCGTTGGGACAGCAGAGACCCAGTACTTC. Translating gives CASSVGTAETQYF.

The genes are TRBV27 and TRBJ1-1; no firm D call. CDR3 length: 18 residues. Germline CDR1 reads MNHEY; CDR2 reads SMNVEV (reference sequence). Trimming removed 3 bases at V and 6 bases at J, with 26 bases between. CDR3 sequence: CASSFAASLGNKFPEAFF. The CDR3, as DNA: TGTGCCAGCAGTTTCGCCGCCAGCCTGGGGAATAAATTCCCTGAAGCTTTCTTT.

The chain recombines TRBV6-6 with TRBJ1-1; 9 bases map to TRBD1. This CDR3 has 14 residues. CDR1 and CDR2 (germline): MNHNY, SVGAGI (reference sequence). Germline trimming cut 6 bases from V and 5 bases from J; bases unmatched to any gene: 7. The CDR3 nucleotides are TGTGCCAGCAGATTTCGACAGGGGGATACTGAAGCTTTCTTT. The encoded protein is CASRFRQGDTEAFF.

The genes are TRBV4-1 and TRBJ2-7, with TRBD1 matching 12 bases. The CDR3 extends over 15 amino acids. J lost 6 bases, V lost 8 bases, and 11 bases had no gene match. Germline V CDR1 and CDR2: MGHRA, YSYEKL. DNA of the CDR3: TGCGCCAGCGGCCCTCCGGGACAGGGGGCATTCGAGCAGTACTTC. Translation gives CASGPPGQGAFEQYF.

The gene calls are TRBV5-1 and TRBJ2-7, with D perhaps matching TRBD2 (6 bases). This CDR3 has 15 amino acids. CDR1 and CDR2 (germline): SGHRS, YFSETQ. Trimming cost V 4 bases and J 2 bases, with 16 bases left between them. CDR3 residues: CASSASRGGTYEQYF. The CDR3 nucleotides are TGCGCCAGCAGCGCTTCCCGGGGCGGGACCTACGAGCAGTACTTC.

V is TRBV10-1 and J is TRBJ2-1; D unresolved. V was cut by 3 bases and J by 9 bases, with 21 bases left in between. CDR3 size: 16 residues. Germline loops: CDR1 WNHNN, CDR2 SYGVQD (reference sequence). The CDR3 nucleotides are TGCGCCAGCAGTGATTGGGCCGTCGTTTTCTGGGGTGAGCAGTTCTTC. Translating gives CASSDWAVVFWGEQFF.

The chain recombines TRBV5-1 with TRBJ1-3; maybe TRBD1 (5 bases). V was pared by 4 bases and J by 0 bases, with 14 bases between. CDR1 SGHRS and CDR2 YFSETQ come from the germline V gene. The CDR3 extends over 16 amino acids. CDR3 DNA sequence: TGCGCCAGCAGCACGGGACCGGGCTACTCTGGAAACACCATATATTTT. Its translation: CASSTGPGYSGNTIYF.

V gene TRBV27 combines with J gene TRBJ1-4; possibly TRBD1 for D (5 bases). The germline V and J ends were trimmed by 3 bases and 4 bases, with 12 bases remaining between them. The V gene's germline CDR1 is MNHEY and CDR2 SMNVEV (reference sequence). The CDR3 totals 15 residues. CDR3 amino acids: CASSFGGRFNEKLFF. The DNA for the CDR3 is TGTGCCAGCAGTTTCGGGGGACGGTTTAATGAAAAACTGTTTTTT.

The chain joins TRBV11-2 to TRBJ1-1; D possibly corresponds to TRBD1 (5 bases). CDR3 length equals 14 residues. Germline values: CDR1 SGHAT, CDR2 FQNNGV. V lost 5 bases and J lost 4, with 14 bases in between. CDR3 nucleotide sequence: TGTGCCAGCAGCCGGGCAGGGAGGGGCACTGAAGCTTTCTTT. Its protein is CASSRAGRGTEAFF.

As to this clone: Other DNA sequences in this sample translate to the same CDR3. The V call is TRBV5-1, the J call TRBJ1-6; no firm D call. Per the germline V gene, CDR1 is SGHRS and CDR2 is YFSETQ. The CDR3 is made up of 14 amino acids. The V and J ends lost 0 bases and 7 bases respectively, with 8 bases between them. The CDR3 DNA sequence: TGCGCCAGCAGCTTGGCGGCAGCAAATTCACCCCTCCACTTT. It translates to CASSLAAANSPLHF.

The V gene is TRBV7-2, the J gene TRBJ1-3; 10 bases agree with TRBD1. V gave up 1 base and J gave up 1 base; unmatched junction bases: 4. In germline, CDR1 is SGHTA, CDR2 FQGNSA. CDR3 length equals 17 residues. The CDR3 bases are TGTGCCAGCAGCTTAGTAGGGGGACAGGGGTCTGGAAACACCATATATTTT. This translates into CASSLVGGQGSGNTIYF.

The chain employs TRBV30 and TRBJ1-2; maybe TRBD1 (6 bases). Germline assignment: CDR1 GTSNPN and CDR2 SVGIG (reference sequence). This CDR3 is 17 amino acids long. Between the trimmed V and J ends, which lost 3 bases and 0 bases, there was a span of 20 bases. CDR3 protein: CAWRPHQVRGTNYGYTF. CDR3 bases: TGTGCCTGGAGGCCCCACCAAGTTAGGGGGACTAACTATGGCTACACCTTC.

The V gene is TRBV5-4, the J gene TRBJ1-5; possible D gene TRBD1, 6 bases. Germline V gene lookup returns CDR1 SGHNT and CDR2 YYREEE (reference sequence). The V end was cut by 0 bases, the J end by 7 bases, with 8 bases between. The CDR3 is 13 amino acids. The CDR3 sequence: CASSLDRVQPQHF. In DNA, the CDR3 is TGTGCCAGCAGCTTGGACAGGGTCCAGCCCCAGCATTTT. Full variable domain (outside the CDR3, taken from reference TRBV5-4 and TRBJ1-5): ETGVTQSPTHLIKTRGQQVTLRCSSQSGHNTVSWYQQALGQGPQFIFQYYREEENGRGNFPPRFSGLQFPNYSSELNVNALELDDSALYLCASSLDRVQPQHFGDGTRLSIL.

This clone was seen a single time. The chain has TRBV7-3 and TRBJ2-1; possibly TRBD2 for D (7 bases). V dropped 2 bases and J dropped 8 bases, with 13 bases sitting between them. The CDR3 runs 14 residues. Germline V CDR1 and CDR2: SGHTA, FQGTGA. The CDR3 DNA sequence: TGTGCCAGCAGCTTAGATCGGGGGGCCCATGAGCAGTTCTTC. Protein: CASSLDRGAHEQFF.

This chain uses TRBV27 with TRBJ1-1; TRBD1 is a possible D gene (5 bases). Germline CDR1 reads MNHEY; CDR2 reads SMNVEV (reference sequence). The CDR3 extends over 13 amino acids. V gave up 5 bases and J gave up 0 bases, with 7 bases separating them. The CDR3 DNA is TGTGCCAGCAGTACAGGACTGAACACTGAAGCTTTCTTT. Translation gives CASSTGLNTEAFF.

The chain combines TRBV5-1 with TRBJ2-1, with D maybe TRBD2 (5 bases). The CDR3 runs 18 residues. CDR1 SGHRS and CDR2 YFSETQ come from the germline V gene. V lost 1 base to trimming and J lost 2 bases, with 19 bases between them. CDR3 bases: TGCGCCAGCAGCTTGTCAAACGAGTACGGGATTACCTACAATGAGCAGTTCTTC. Its protein product is CASSLSNEYGITYNEQFF. Using reference TRBV5-1 and TRBJ2-1 for the parts outside the CDR3, the full variable domain is KAGVTQTPRYLIKTRGQQVTLSCSPISGHRSVSWYQQTPGQGLQFLFEYFSETQRNKGNFPGRFSGRQFSNSRSEMNVSTLELGDSALYLCASSLSNEYGITYNEQFFGPGTRLTVL.

The V and J genes are TRBV10-1 and TRBJ1-2; 10 bases fit TRBD1. This CDR3 is built from 16 residues. J lost 3 bases, V lost 6 bases, and 10 bases had no gene match. From germline, CDR1 is WNHNN and CDR2 SYGVQD (reference sequence). In DNA form, the CDR3 reads TGCGCCAGCAGCTTGGGACAGGGGCATCGGGACTATGGCTACACCTTC. Translation: CASSLGQGHRDYGYTF.

This clone appeared a few times. This chain connects TRBV29-1 to TRBJ1-2, with D possibly being TRBD1 (6 bases). The CDR3 covers 11 residues. V was clipped by 6 bases and J by 6 bases, with 11 bases between them. CDR1 and CDR2 (germline): SQVTM, ANQGSEA. CDR3 bases: TGCAGCGTAGGGGGGACGGATGGCTACACCTTC. It codes for CSVGGTDGYTF.

The chain joins TRBV6-5 to TRBJ1-2; D unresolved. The germline V gene has CDR1 MNHEY and CDR2 SVGAGI. The CDR3 has 14 residues. V was clipped by 2 bases and J by 1 base, with 8 bases between them. In nucleotides, the CDR3 is TGTGCCAGCAGTTACGCCAGAAATAACTATGGCTACACCTTC. This gives the protein CASSYARNNYGYTF.